This T cell receptor (beta chain) came from a study of graft-versus-host responses after intestinal transplantation. Looking at the study overall: Uniformly, recipients were administered anti-thymocyte globulin induction with subsequent tacrolimus and steroids for about 3 years.

General study points: Within allografts, high graft-versus-host to host-versus-graft clonal ratios were seen among patients with graft-donor T cell macrochimerism. Among circulating GvH clones, peak levels were associated with early post-transplant declines in HvG clones. Present in recipient marrow, GvH clones included some that appeared first in ileum or blood.

V lost 4 bases, J lost 0 bases, and 5 bases stayed unmatched. The CDR3 totals 16 residues. CDR1 is LNHDA, CDR2 SQIVND, per germline (reference sequence). Clones were sequenced by immunoSEQ multiplex PCR, and TCRdb holds only the in-frame ones, with some missing. The sample includes over 100,000 clones, approximately 90% of them seen just once. Worth noting for this clone: The antigen is not known.

This specimen was unstimulated CD4+ T cells sorted from spleen or lymph node cells, taken before transplant. The origin of this receptor is a human donor who was the organ donor for an intestinal transplant. The genes are TRBV19 and TRBJ2-1; 8 bases are shared with TRBD2. The CDR3 is CASSTWTSSSYNEQFF. The CDR3, as DNA: TGTGCCAGTAGTACTTGGACTAGCAGCTCCTACAATGAGCAGTTCTTC.